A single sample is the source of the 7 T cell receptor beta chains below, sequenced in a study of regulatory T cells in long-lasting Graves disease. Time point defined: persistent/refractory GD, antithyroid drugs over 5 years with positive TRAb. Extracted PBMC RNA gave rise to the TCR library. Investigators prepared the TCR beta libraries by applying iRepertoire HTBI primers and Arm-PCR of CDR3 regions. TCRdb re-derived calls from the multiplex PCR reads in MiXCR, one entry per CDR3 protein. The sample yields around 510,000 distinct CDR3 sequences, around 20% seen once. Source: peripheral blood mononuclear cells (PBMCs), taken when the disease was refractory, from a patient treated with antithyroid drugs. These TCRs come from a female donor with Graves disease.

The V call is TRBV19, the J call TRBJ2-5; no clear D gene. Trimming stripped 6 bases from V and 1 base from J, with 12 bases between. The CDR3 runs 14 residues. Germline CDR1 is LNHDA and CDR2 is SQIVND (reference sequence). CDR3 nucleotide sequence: TGTGCCAGTAGACCGTCGCAAATCCAAGAGACCCAGTACTTC. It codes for CASRPSQIQETQYF.

The CDR3 nucleotides are TGTGCCAGTAGTAGAAGGTTAAGGGTGAACACTGAAGCTTTCTTT. It codes for CASSRRLRVNTEAFF. The V and J genes are TRBV19 and TRBJ1-1, with D unresolved. CDR1 and CDR2 from the germline V gene are LNHDA and SQIVND (reference sequence). Trimming shortened V by 4 bases and J by 0 bases, and 12 bases separated the two germline ends. The CDR3 has 15 amino acids.

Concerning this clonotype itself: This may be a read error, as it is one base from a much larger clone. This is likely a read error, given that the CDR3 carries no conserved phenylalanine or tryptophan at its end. The DNA of the CDR3 is TGTGCCAGCAGCTTAAGGCAGTTGAACACTGAAGCTTTCCTT. It is translated as CASSLRQLNTEAFL. The genes are TRBV7-2 and TRBJ1-1; D call uncertain. The length of the CDR3 is 14 residues. The V end lost 2 bases, the J end lost 0 bases, and 7 bases lay between the germline ends. Germline lookup yields CDR1 SGHTA and CDR2 FQGNSA.

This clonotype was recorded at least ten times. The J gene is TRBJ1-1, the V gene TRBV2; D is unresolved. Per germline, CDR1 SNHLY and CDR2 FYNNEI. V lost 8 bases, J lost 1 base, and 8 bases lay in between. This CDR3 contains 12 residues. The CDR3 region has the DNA TGTGCCAGCGGCACAGAGAACACTGAAGCTTTCTTT. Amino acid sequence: CASGTENTEAFF. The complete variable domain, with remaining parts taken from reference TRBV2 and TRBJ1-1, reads EPEVTQTPSHQVTQMGQEVILRCVPISNHLYFYWYRQILGQKVEFLVSFYNNEISEKSEIFDDQFSVERPDGSNFTLKIRSTKLEDSAMYFCASGTENTEAFFGQGTRLTVV.

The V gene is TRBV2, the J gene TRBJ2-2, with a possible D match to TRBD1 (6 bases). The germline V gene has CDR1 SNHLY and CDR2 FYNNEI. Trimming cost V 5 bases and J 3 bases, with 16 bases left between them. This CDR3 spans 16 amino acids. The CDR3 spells CASSYSPRGDTGELFF. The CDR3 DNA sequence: TGTGCCAGCAGTTACTCGCCCAGGGGCGACACCGGGGAGCTGTTTTTT.

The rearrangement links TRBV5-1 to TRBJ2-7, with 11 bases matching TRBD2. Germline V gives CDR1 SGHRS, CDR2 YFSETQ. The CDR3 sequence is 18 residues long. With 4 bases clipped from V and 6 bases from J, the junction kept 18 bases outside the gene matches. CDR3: CASSLRASGRSEVREQYF. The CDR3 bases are TGCGCCAGCAGCCTGCGGGCTAGCGGGAGGTCCGAGGTCCGCGAGCAGTACTTC.

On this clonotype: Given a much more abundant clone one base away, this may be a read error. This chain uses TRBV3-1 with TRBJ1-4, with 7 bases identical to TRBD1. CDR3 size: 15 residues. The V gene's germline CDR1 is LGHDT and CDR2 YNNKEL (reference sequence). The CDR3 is CASSPGTVLNGKLFF. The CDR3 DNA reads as TGTGCCAGCAGCCCTGGGACAGTACTAAATGGAAAACTGTTTTTT. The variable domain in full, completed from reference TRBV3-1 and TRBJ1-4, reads DTAVSQTPKYLVTQMGNDKSIKCEQNLGHDTMYWYKQDSKKFLKIMFSYNNKELIINETVPNRFSPKSPDKAHLNLHINSLELGDSAVYFCASSPGTVLNGKLFFGSGTQLSVL.